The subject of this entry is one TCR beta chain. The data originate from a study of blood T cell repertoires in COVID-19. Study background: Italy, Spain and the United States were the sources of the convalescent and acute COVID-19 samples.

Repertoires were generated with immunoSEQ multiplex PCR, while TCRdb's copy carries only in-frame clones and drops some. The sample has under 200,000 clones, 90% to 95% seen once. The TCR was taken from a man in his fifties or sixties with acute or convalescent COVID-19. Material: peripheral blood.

In nucleotides, the CDR3 is TGTGCCATCAGAGACCCGGGACTTCCATACAATGAGCAGTTCTTC. Translating it yields CAIRDPGLPYNEQFF. The V gene is TRBV10-3, the J gene TRBJ2-1; maybe TRBD2 (6 bases). V was shortened by 6 bases and J by 4 bases, with 16 bases between the two germline ends. CDR1 and CDR2 from the germline V gene are ENHRY and SYGVKD. This CDR3 is built from 15 residues.